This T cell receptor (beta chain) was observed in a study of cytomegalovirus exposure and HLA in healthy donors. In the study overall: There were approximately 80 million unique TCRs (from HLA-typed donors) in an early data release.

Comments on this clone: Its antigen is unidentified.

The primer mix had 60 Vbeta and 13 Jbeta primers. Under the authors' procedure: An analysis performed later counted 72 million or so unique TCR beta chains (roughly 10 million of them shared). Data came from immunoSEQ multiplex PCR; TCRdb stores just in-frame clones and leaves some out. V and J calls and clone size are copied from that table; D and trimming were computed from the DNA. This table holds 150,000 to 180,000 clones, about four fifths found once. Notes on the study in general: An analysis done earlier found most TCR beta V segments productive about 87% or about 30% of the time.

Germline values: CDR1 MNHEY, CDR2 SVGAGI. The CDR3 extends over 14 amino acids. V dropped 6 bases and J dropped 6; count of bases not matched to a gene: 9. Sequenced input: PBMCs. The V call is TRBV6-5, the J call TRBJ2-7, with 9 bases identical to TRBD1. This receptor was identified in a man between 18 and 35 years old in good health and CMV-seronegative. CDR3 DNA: TGTGCCAGCAGGCCGGGACAGGGAGCGGTCGAGCAGTACTTC. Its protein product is CASRPGQGAVEQYF.